The 27 T cell receptor beta chains below were found in one sample sequenced in a study of identical twins. TCRdb recomputed calls from the 5' RACE reads with MiXCR, one row per CDR3 protein. Here the sample spans about 220,000 distinct CDR3 sequences, 7.5% being singletons. The sample was also reused in another study, on yellow fever vaccine responses in identical twins.

Sequenced input: memory (CD45RO+) T cells sorted from blood. The source of these receptors is a woman under 30 in good health.

V is TRBV12-5 and J is TRBJ2-1; 8 nucleotides line up with TRBD1. Trimming removed 5 bases from V and 10 bases from J; junction bases left unmatched: 16. The CDR3 is 16 amino acids. CDR1 and CDR2 (germline): LGHNT, FRNRAP. CDR3 DNA: TGTGCTAGTGGTGCCGTTGGGGCAGGGGGCCGGGGGGAGCAGTTCTTC. Translation gives CASGAVGAGGRGEQFF. Full variable domain (remainder filled in from reference TRBV12-5 and TRBJ2-1): DARVTQTPRHKVTEMGQEVTMRCQPILGHNTVFWYRQTMMQGLELLAYFRNRAPLDDSGMPKDRFSAEMPDATLATLKIQPSEPRDSAVYFCASGAVGAGGRGEQFFGPGTRLTVL.

The sample holds many counts of this clonotype. V usage is TRBV5-1 and J usage is TRBJ1-6; TRBD1 agrees at 10 bases. Germline CDR1 SGHRS, CDR2 YFSETQ. V was clipped by 6 bases and J by 5 bases; unmatched bases: 5. This CDR3 comprises 15 residues. DNA of the CDR3: TGCGCCAGCACCCCCGGGACAGGGGATAATTCACCCCTCCACTTT. Protein: CASTPGTGDNSPLHF.

The genes are TRBV6-5 and TRBJ1-2; 9 bases line up with TRBD1. The germline gives CDR1 MNHEY, CDR2 SVGAGI. Germline trimming cut 5 bases from V and 8 bases from J; bases unmatched to any gene: 3. The length of the CDR3 is 12 residues. CDR3: CASSITGGGYTF. The CDR3, as DNA: TGTGCCAGCAGTATAACAGGGGGCGGCTACACCTTC.

The rearrangement links TRBV12-3 or TRBV12-4 to TRBJ2-1; 7 bases line up with TRBD1. The CDR3 is 15 amino acids. V lost 6 bases, J lost 1 base, and 6 bases stayed unmatched. This CDR3 reads CASRTGRGSYNEQFF. CDR3 coding DNA: TGTGCCAGCAGGACGGGCAGGGGGTCCTACAATGAGCAGTTCTTC.

This clonotype was seen ten or more times. The chain recombines TRBV11-2 with TRBJ2-1; D perhaps matches TRBD1 (5 bases). The CDR3 is made up of 14 amino acids. Trimming stripped 5 bases from V and 4 bases from J, with 12 bases between. CDR1 and CDR2 from the germline V gene are SGHAT and FQNNGV. In nucleotides, the CDR3 is TGTGCCAGCAGCCTCAGACAGATTTACAATGAGCAGTTCTTC. This codes for CASSLRQIYNEQFF.

This clonotype was counted only a few times. The chain links TRBV10-3 to TRBJ2-1; TRBD2 matches 7 bases. Germline V gene data show CDR1 as ENHRY and CDR2 as SYGVKD. CDR3 length: 16 residues. With 3 bases clipped from V and 0 bases from J, the junction kept 5 bases outside the gene matches. In DNA form, the CDR3 reads TGTGCCATCAGTGACCTAGCGGCCGGCTCCTACAATGAGCAGTTCTTC. This sequence encodes CAISDLAAGSYNEQFF.

This clonotype came up a few times. This sequence joins TRBV5-1 and TRBJ2-7, with 11 bases that match TRBD2. Germline CDR1 reads SGHRS; CDR2 reads YFSETQ. This CDR3 contains 17 residues. The V gene end was trimmed by 0 bases and the J gene end by 3 bases; junction bases not matched to a gene: 8. CDR3 sequence: CASSLALAGGFDYEQYF. The CDR3 DNA reads as TGCGCCAGCAGCTTGGCTCTAGCGGGAGGCTTTGACTACGAGCAGTACTTC.

This clonotype was detected only a few times. V usage is TRBV5-1 and J usage is TRBJ2-3; 12 bases map to TRBD2. V was pared by 1 base and J by 2 bases, with 5 bases of the junction left unmatched. The CDR3 loop spans 17 amino acids. Germline assignment: CDR1 SGHRS and CDR2 YFSETQ. The CDR3 here is CASSLSSGRVLTDTQYF. The CDR3 DNA reads TGCGCCAGCAGCTTGTCTAGCGGGAGGGTCCTCACAGATACGCAGTATTTT.

This clonotype was counted at least ten times. This chain links TRBV20-1 with TRBJ2-7, with D perhaps TRBD1 (7 bases). The length of the CDR3 is 16 residues. Germline V gene lookup returns CDR1 DFQATT and CDR2 SNEGSKA (reference sequence). The V end was cut by 3 bases, the J end by 3 bases, with 21 bases between. CDR3 DNA: TGCAGTGCTAGCGGGAGTAGGGGGCCAAACCACTACGAGCAGTACTTC. Residues: CSASGSRGPNHYEQYF.

This clonotype was seen many times. This chain joins TRBV11-2 and TRBJ1-2, with D tentatively TRBD1 (5 bases). Per the germline V gene, CDR1 is SGHAT and CDR2 is FQNNGV. The CDR3 consists of 13 residues. Trimming removed 5 bases from V and 5 bases from J, with 12 bases in between. The CDR3 DNA follows: TGTGCCAGCAGCACGGGGCGCACTTATGGCTACACCTTC. It translates to CASSTGRTYGYTF.

This clonotype was seen ten or more times. The chain combines TRBV27 with TRBJ2-5; 11 nucleotides line up with TRBD2. V lost 3 bases to trimming and J lost 1 base; unmatched junction nucleotides: 4. This CDR3 contains 16 residues. CDR1 and CDR2 from the germline V gene are MNHEY and SMNVEV (reference sequence). CDR3: CASSLIAGGSQETQYF. The CDR3, as DNA: TGTGCCAGCAGTTTGATAGCGGGGGGGTCCCAAGAGACCCAGTACTTC.

This clonotype has ten or more counts. The V and J genes are TRBV5-1 and TRBJ1-5, with TRBD1 identical over 7 bases. The junction had 4 bases not matched to a gene; V was cut back by 0 bases and J by 7 bases. The CDR3 runs 14 residues. Germline CDR1 SGHRS, CDR2 YFSETQ. In DNA, the CDR3 is TGCGCCAGCAGCTTGGAAGGGGGCGGGCAGCCCCAGCATTTT. Its protein product is CASSLEGGGQPQHF.

The chain recombines TRBV12-3 or TRBV12-4 with TRBJ2-5; 8 positions agree with TRBD1. V lost 7 bases and J lost 5; bases outside the gene matches: 9. The CDR3 sequence is 14 residues long. The DNA for the CDR3 is TGTGCCAGCAAGACGACAGGGGCGGGCGAGACCCAGTACTTC. Translated: CASKTTGAGETQYF.

This clonotype was recorded a few times. The V call is TRBV28, the J call TRBJ2-3; D is undetermined. The germline CDR1 and CDR2 sequences are MDHEN and SYDVKM. Trimming pared 4 bases from V and 6 bases from J, leaving 8 bases between. This CDR3 comprises 12 residues. The CDR3 DNA reads as TGTGCCAGCAGTTCAATGGGCGATACGCAGTATTTT. Protein sequence: CASSSMGDTQYF. Together with reference TRBV28 and TRBJ2-3, the CDR3 gives the full variable domain: DVKVTQSSRYLVKRTGEKVFLECVQDMDHENMFWYRQDPGLGLRLIYFSYDVKMKEKGDIPEGYSVSREKKERFSLILESASTNQTSMYLCASSSMGDTQYFGPGTRLTVL.

The chain recombines TRBV20-1 with TRBJ2-7; D unclear. Germline loops: CDR1 DFQATT, CDR2 SNEGSKA (reference sequence). CDR3 length: 14 amino acids. The CDR3 protein is CSAPFRLSSYEQYF. CDR3 sequence (DNA): TGCAGCGCGCCGTTTCGGTTGAGCTCCTACGAGCAGTACTTC.

V usage is TRBV19 and J usage is TRBJ1-1, with 8 positions matching TRBD1. The germline CDR1 and CDR2 sequences are LNHDA and SQIVND (reference sequence). V was pared by 3 bases and J by 6 bases, with 9 bases of the junction left unmatched. The CDR3 contains 15 residues. CDR3 in amino acids: CASSISTGGRAEAFF. The CDR3 bases are TGTGCCAGTAGTATCTCAACAGGGGGTCGCGCTGAAGCTTTCTTT.

There are many counts of this clonotype. The V gene is TRBV7-9, the J gene TRBJ1-5; perhaps TRBD1 as D (5 bases). Looked up from germline, CDR1 is SEHNR and CDR2 is FQNEAQ (reference sequence). The CDR3 sequence is 16 residues long. V lost 6 bases and J 4 bases, leaving 19 bases between the germline ends. For the CDR3, the DNA is TGTGCCAGCAGTCATACGAGGGGAGGGAAGAATCAGCCCCAGCATTTT. This gives the protein CASSHTRGGKNQPQHF.

This clonotype was observed at least ten times. The CDR3 protein is CASSSSRGTQYF. CDR3 nucleotide sequence: TGTGCCAGCAGTTCATCTAGGGGAACCCAGTACTTC. J is TRBJ2-5 and V is TRBV28, with D possibly matching TRBD1 (5 bases). This CDR3 has 12 amino acids. The ends were cut back, 4 bases at V and 8 bases at J, with 11 bases in the middle. The germline CDR1 and CDR2 sequences are MDHEN and SYDVKM.

This clonotype was observed a handful of times. V usage is TRBV20-1 and J usage is TRBJ2-7, with TRBD1 matching 7 bases. This CDR3 spans 13 amino acids. The V and J ends lost 4 bases and 0 bases, in that order; junction bases with no gene match: 3. Germline V gives CDR1 DFQATT, CDR2 SNEGSKA (reference sequence). The CDR3 reads CSATGQASYEQYF. In DNA form, the CDR3 reads TGCAGTGCTACTGGACAGGCCTCCTACGAGCAGTACTTC.

This clonotype was counted between two and nine times. The chain employs TRBV6-1 and TRBJ2-7; perhaps TRBD2 as D (7 bases). Germline CDR1 MNHNS, CDR2 SASEGT. Trimming pared 2 bases from V and 3 bases from J, leaving 14 bases between. The CDR3 is 15 residues long. CDR3 nucleotide sequence: TGTGCCAGCAGTGAAAAGGGGGGGACTAACTACGAGCAGTACTTC. Amino acids: CASSEKGGTNYEQYF.

This clonotype came up many times. The V call is TRBV7-9, the J call TRBJ2-1; 9 nucleotides agree with TRBD2. The CDR3 has 16 amino acids. From germline, CDR1 is SEHNR and CDR2 FQNEAQ (reference sequence). V gave up 0 bases and J gave up 3 bases; unmatched junction bases: 3. The CDR3 protein is CASSLASGGFYNEQFF. The CDR3 region has the DNA TGTGCCAGCAGCTTAGCTAGCGGGGGCTTCTACAATGAGCAGTTCTTC.

This chain links TRBV5-5 with TRBJ2-3, with D tentatively TRBD2 (6 bases). The germline V gene has CDR1 SGHKS and CDR2 YYEKEE (reference sequence). V shed 2 bases and J shed 1 base, with 11 bases lying between them. The CDR3 extends over 15 amino acids. CDR3 residues: CASSLLPSGTDTQYF. CDR3 bases: TGTGCCAGCAGCTTACTTCCTAGCGGCACAGATACGCAGTATTTT. Together with reference TRBV5-5 and TRBJ2-3, the CDR3 gives the full variable domain: DAGVTQSPTHLIKTRGQQVTLRCSPISGHKSVSWYQQVLGQGPQFIFQYYEKEERGRGNFPDRFSARQFPNYSSELNVNALLLGDSALYLCASSLLPSGTDTQYFGPGTRLTVL.

The gene calls are TRBV6-6 and TRBJ2-3, with 7 bases identical to TRBD1. V trimming: 5 bases; J trimming: 8 bases; junction bases outside the gene matches: 4. The CDR3 is made up of 12 amino acids. The germline CDR1 and CDR2 sequences are MNHNY and SVGAGI (reference sequence). This chain's CDR3 is CASSPGGATQYF. The CDR3, as DNA: TGTGCCAGCAGTCCAGGGGGTGCTACGCAGTATTTT.

This clonotype was seen at least ten times. The rearrangement joins TRBV12-3 or TRBV12-4 to TRBJ2-7; TRBD2 might be the D (5 bases). V dropped 5 bases and J dropped 3 bases, with 14 bases sitting between them. CDR3 size: 14 residues. In nucleotides, the CDR3 is TGTGCCAGCAGTCCCCCGGGAATCGACTACGAGCAGTACTTC. This codes for CASSPPGIDYEQYF.

In its sample, this clonotype was seen many times. This rearrangement joins TRBV4-3 to TRBJ2-5; 11 positions agree with TRBD2. This CDR3 spans 19 amino acids. Germline CDR1 is LGHNA and CDR2 is YSLEER. V was clipped by 1 base and J by 0 bases; unmatched bases: 10. Here the CDR3 reads CASSQALLAGGSYQETQYF. The CDR3 nucleotides are TGCGCCAGCAGCCAAGCTCTCCTAGCGGGAGGATCGTACCAAGAGACCCAGTACTTC.

This clonotype was recorded many times. The gene calls are TRBV29-1 and TRBJ1-2; 11 bases map to TRBD1. V shed 3 bases and J 7 bases; nucleotides not matched to a gene: 1. The length of the CDR3 is 12 residues. The germline V gene encodes CDR1 SQVTM and CDR2 ANQGSEA. As DNA, the CDR3 is TGCAGCGTTGAGGGGACAGGGGGTGGCTACACCTTC. This encodes CSVEGTGGGYTF.

Many counts were recorded for this clonotype. V and J are TRBV20-1 and TRBJ2-5; 7 bases line up with TRBD2. This CDR3 is built from 12 residues. Germline assignment: CDR1 DFQATT and CDR2 SNEGSKA (reference sequence). After removal of 3 bases from V and 5 bases from J, the junction contained 3 bases not matched to a gene. In DNA form, the CDR3 reads TGCAGTGCTAGGGGGGGGTTTGAGACCCAGTACTTC. As protein: CSARGGFETQYF.